This entry concerns a single TCR beta chain. The sample originates from a study of OX40 agonist ivuxolimab in advanced cancers. Looking at the study overall: Ivuxolimab, which is an agonistic anti-OX40 (CD134) antibody, was administered to the patients. There were three patients with partial responses, one having hepatocellular carcinoma and two cutaneous melanoma.

V shed 5 bases and J 1 base; nucleotides not matched to a gene: 16. CDR3 size: 17 residues. Germline V lookup: CDR1 SQVTM, CDR2 ANQGSEA. The repertoire was sequenced with immunoSEQ multiplex PCR; TCRdb's copy has only in-frame clones and lacks some. The sample lists roughly 41,000 clones, about 86% occurring once. The chain carries TRBV29-1 and TRBJ1-2; 7 bases fit TRBD1. This TCR was recovered from an adult with an advanced solid tumor such as melanoma, head and neck, liver or kidney cancer. The specimen was CD4+ or CD8+ T cells sorted from blood, collected in a trial of the OX40 agonist ivuxolimab. DNA for the CDR3: TGCAGCGTTCCCGCGGGACAGAGTAACACCTTTAACTATGGCTACACCTTC. This codes for CSVPAGQSNTFNYGYTF.